This T cell receptor (beta chain) appears in the sequencing data of a study of blood T cell repertoires in COVID-19. Overall study context: The origin of the acute and convalescent COVID-19 samples was the United States, Italy and Spain. The cDNA or gDNA used as material had been derived from T cells, B-cell-depleted T cells, or PBMCs.

Measured with immunoSEQ multiplex PCR; TCRdb has only the in-frame clones, and not every one. The data contain 350,000 to 450,000 clones, around 87% of them singletons. Participants were aged roughly 18 to 100 years from about two dozen US areas. Which cohort a participant joined came from the clinical history participants gave. Trimming stripped 3 bases from V and 2 bases from J, with 9 bases between. The CDR3 spans 15 residues. Germline CDR1 reads SGHDT; CDR2 reads YYEEEE. Sequencing input: PBMCs or T cells enriched from blood (not recorded which). This sequence was found in a man aged 35 to 55 in a cohort exposed to, infected with or recovered from COVID-19 (not recorded which). The rearrangement uses TRBV5-6 and TRBJ2-6; D remains ambiguous. The CDR3 sequence: CASSYQVTGANVLTF. DNA for the CDR3: TGTGCCAGCAGCTACCAGGTGACTGGGGCCAACGTCCTGACTTTC.